This T cell receptor beta chain stems from a study of blood T cell repertoires in COVID-19. Across the whole study: The study drew acute and convalescent COVID-19 samples from the United States, Italy and Spain. The analysed material was cDNA or gDNA that came from T cells, B-cell-depleted T cells, or PBMCs.

Methods used by the authors: Reference gene primer amplification gave estimated nucleated cell counts. Clones were read by immunoSEQ multiplex PCR, and TCRdb kept only the in-frame ones, dropping some. V and J calls and clone size are as listed in that table; D and trimming were resolved from the DNA. The table includes tens of thousands of clones, more than 75% detected once. The CDR3 spans 15 residues. CDR1 is LGHDT, CDR2 YNNKEL, per germline (reference sequence). V lost 5 bases to trimming and J lost 8 bases, with 19 bases between them. V usage is TRBV3-1 (or the pseudogene TRBV3-2) and J usage is TRBJ2-1; D is unclear. The source of this sequence is a man aged 60 to 69 with acute or convalescent COVID-19. The sequenced material came from peripheral blood. The CDR3, as DNA: TGTGCCAGCAGCGTTCGCCATTCCCCCCGGGATGAGCAGTTCTTC. Its protein product is CASSVRHSPRDEQFF.